This paragraph reports one TCR beta chain. The sample originates from a study of tumor T cells in aggressive B-cell lymphoma. V lost 4 bases to trimming and J lost 12 bases, with 16 bases between them. Germline assignment: CDR1 SGHVS and CDR2 FNYEAQ. The CDR3 is 14 residues long. Profiling relied on immunoSEQ multiplex PCR, and the TCRdb table lists in-frame clones only, not all of them. The table lists about 3,000 clones, around 85% of them singletons, with roughly 4% in the top ten. Sequencing input: tumor tissue. The clonotype originates from an adult with diffuse large B cell lymphoma. V usage is TRBV7-6 and J usage is TRBJ1-6; no definite D call. CDR3 nucleotide sequence: TGTGCCAGCAGCTCGCGGCCCTCTACCTTACCCCTCCACTTT. This codes for CASSSRPSTLPLHF.